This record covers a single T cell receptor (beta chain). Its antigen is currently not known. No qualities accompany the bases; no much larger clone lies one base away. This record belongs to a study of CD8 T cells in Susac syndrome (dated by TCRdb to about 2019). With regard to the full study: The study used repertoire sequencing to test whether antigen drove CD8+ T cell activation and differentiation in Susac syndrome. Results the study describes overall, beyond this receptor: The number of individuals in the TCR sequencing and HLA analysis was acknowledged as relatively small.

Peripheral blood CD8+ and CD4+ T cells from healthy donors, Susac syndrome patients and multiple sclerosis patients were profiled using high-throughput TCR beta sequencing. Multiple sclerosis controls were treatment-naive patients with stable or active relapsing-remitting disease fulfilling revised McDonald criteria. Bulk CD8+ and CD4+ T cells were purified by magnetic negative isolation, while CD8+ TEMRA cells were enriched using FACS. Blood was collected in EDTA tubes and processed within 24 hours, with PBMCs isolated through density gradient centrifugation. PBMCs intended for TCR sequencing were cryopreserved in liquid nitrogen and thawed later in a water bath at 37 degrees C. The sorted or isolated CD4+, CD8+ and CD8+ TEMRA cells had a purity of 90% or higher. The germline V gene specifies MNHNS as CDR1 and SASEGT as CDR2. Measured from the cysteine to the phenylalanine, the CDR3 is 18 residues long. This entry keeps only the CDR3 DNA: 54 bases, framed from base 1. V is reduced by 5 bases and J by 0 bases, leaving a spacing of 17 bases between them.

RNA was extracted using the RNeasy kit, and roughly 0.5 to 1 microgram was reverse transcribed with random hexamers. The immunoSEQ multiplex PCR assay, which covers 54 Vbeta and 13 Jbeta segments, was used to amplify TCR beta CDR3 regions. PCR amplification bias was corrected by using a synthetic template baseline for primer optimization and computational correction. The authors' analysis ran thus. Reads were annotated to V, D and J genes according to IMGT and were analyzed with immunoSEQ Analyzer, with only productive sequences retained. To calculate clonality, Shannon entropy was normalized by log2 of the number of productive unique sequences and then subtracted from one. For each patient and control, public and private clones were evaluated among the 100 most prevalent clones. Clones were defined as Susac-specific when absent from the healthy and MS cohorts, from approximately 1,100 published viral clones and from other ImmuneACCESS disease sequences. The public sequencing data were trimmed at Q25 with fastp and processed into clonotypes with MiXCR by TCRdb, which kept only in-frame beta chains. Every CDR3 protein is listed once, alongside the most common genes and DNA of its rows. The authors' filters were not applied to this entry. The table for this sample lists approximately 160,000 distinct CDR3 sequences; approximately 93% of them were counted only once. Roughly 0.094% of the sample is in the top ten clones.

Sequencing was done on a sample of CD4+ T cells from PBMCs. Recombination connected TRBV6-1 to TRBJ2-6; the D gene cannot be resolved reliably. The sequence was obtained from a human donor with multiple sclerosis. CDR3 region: CASSPNYDIDSGANVLTF. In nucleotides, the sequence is TGTGCCAGCAGTCCCAATTACGACATCGACTCTGGGGCCAACGTCCTGACTTTC.